The 21 T cell receptor beta chains reported below all come from one sample, sequenced in a study of cytomegalovirus exposure and HLA in healthy donors. The study ran its PCR with 60 Vbeta and 13 Jbeta primers. Assay: immunoSEQ multiplex PCR; the TCRdb copy retains only in-frame clones and omits some. This table holds roughly 190,000 clones, 77% found once. The sequencing sample was made of PBMCs. Every receptor here comes from a female donor in good health and CMV-seronegative.

The V call is TRBV9, the J call TRBJ2-5; 12 bases agree with TRBD2. Trimming at V came to 0 bases and at J to 5 bases, leaving 8 bases not matched to a gene. The CDR3 runs to 17 residues. Germline loops: CDR1 SGDLS, CDR2 YYNGEE. The CDR3 reads CASSVEGQGLAGETQYF. CDR3 nucleotides: TGTGCCAGCAGCGTAGAAGGTCAGGGACTAGCGGGTGAGACCCAGTACTTC.

This chain connects TRBV10-3 to TRBJ1-2; D ambiguous. This CDR3 contains 13 residues. Germline V gene data show CDR1 as ENHRY and CDR2 as SYGVKD. The V gene lost 5 bases and the J gene lost 4 bases, with 11 bases spanning the gap. CDR3 nucleotide sequence: TGTGCCATCAGTACAGAGCCAGTCTATGGCTACACCTTC. Protein product: CAISTEPVYGYTF.

The rearrangement uses TRBV7-9 and TRBJ1-2; no clear D. CDR1 and CDR2 (germline): SEHNR, FQNEAQ (reference sequence). The CDR3 covers 16 residues. Trimming took 1 base from V and 3 from J, leaving 15 bases between them. This chain's CDR3 is CASSLEASGRDYGYTF. In DNA form, the CDR3 reads TGTGCCAGCAGCTTAGAAGCCTCCGGGCGGGACTATGGCTACACCTTC.

V and J are TRBV4-3 and TRBJ2-3; the match to TRBD2 covers 7 bases. The CDR3 totals 17 residues. Unmatched junction bases numbered 11, after V lost 4 bases and J lost 1 base. Germline lookup yields CDR1 LGHNA and CDR2 YSLEER. CDR3 in amino acids: CASSPRAERGGTDTQYF. CDR3 DNA: TGCGCCAGCAGCCCAAGAGCGGAGCGGGGAGGCACAGATACGCAGTATTTT.

This clone has just one count. The V and J genes are TRBV28 and TRBJ2-3; D uncertain. The CDR3 runs to 16 residues. Looked up from germline, CDR1 is MDHEN and CDR2 is SYDVKM. V lost 5 bases, J lost 1 base, and 16 bases lay in between. The CDR3 DNA reads as TGTGCCAGCAGTATCTACTCGCAATCCGGCACAGATACGCAGTATTTT. Translated: CASSIYSQSGTDTQYF. The variable domain in full, completed from reference TRBV28 and TRBJ2-3, reads DVKVTQSSRYLVKRTGEKVFLECVQDMDHENMFWYRQDPGLGLRLIYFSYDVKMKEKGDIPEGYSVSREKKERFSLILESASTNQTSMYLCASSIYSQSGTDTQYFGPGTRLTVL.

The rearrangement links TRBV11-2 to TRBJ1-6; 8 bases are shared with TRBD1. CDR1 is SGHAT and CDR2 is FQNNGV in the germline V gene. With V trimmed by 3 bases and J by 7 bases, 5 bases remained unmatched. The CDR3 is 15 residues long. CDR3 region: CASSLRTGSNSPLHF. CDR3 DNA sequence: TGTGCCAGCAGCTTGCGGACAGGGTCGAATTCACCCCTCCACTTT.

The chain employs TRBV7-2 and TRBJ2-1; tentatively, D is TRBD1 (5 bases). Germline CDR1 reads SGHTA; CDR2 reads FQGNSA. Trimming removed 2 bases at V and 8 bases at J, with 7 bases between. This CDR3 has 12 residues. The CDR3 DNA reads TGTGCCAGCAGCTTACAGGGTTATGAGCAGTTCTTC. This sequence encodes CASSLQGYEQFF.

The chain recombines TRBV5-1 with TRBJ1-6; TRBD1 aligns across 9 bases. Germline V gives CDR1 SGHRS, CDR2 YFSETQ. The CDR3 extends over 15 amino acids. Unmatched junction bases numbered 3, after V lost 2 bases and J lost 6 bases. CDR3 region: CASSFGTGPNSPLHF. CDR3 DNA sequence: TGCGCCAGCAGCTTTGGGACAGGGCCTAATTCACCCCTCCACTTT.

The rearrangement links TRBV27 to TRBJ1-6; tentative D call: TRBD1 (6 bases). V lost 3 bases, J lost 6 bases, and 18 bases lay in between. Per the germline V gene, CDR1 is MNHEY and CDR2 is SMNVEV (reference sequence). The CDR3 extends over 17 amino acids. CDR3 bases: TGTGCCAGCAGTTTGAATGGGGGGGCGGGGGGTAATTCACCCCTCCACTTT. It specifies CASSLNGGAGGNSPLHF.

This clone was detected only once. In DNA, the CDR3 is TGTGCCAGCAGCGCCCAACCGGACAGGGGGGACGAGCAGTACTTC. Translation gives CASSAQPDRGDEQYF. This chain connects TRBV9 to TRBJ2-7; 10 bases are a match to TRBD1. Germline V gives CDR1 SGDLS, CDR2 YYNGEE. CDR3 length: 15 residues. V was clipped by 3 bases and J by 5 bases; unmatched bases: 8.

The chain uses TRBV30 and TRBJ2-3; 11 nucleotides agree with TRBD1. Germline V lookup: CDR1 GTSNPN, CDR2 SVGIG (reference sequence). J lost 1 base, V lost 4 bases, and 4 bases had no gene match. The CDR3 spans 15 residues. CDR3 coding DNA: TGTGCCTGGAACCCGGGACAGGGGGGCACAGATACGCAGTATTTT. Its protein is CAWNPGQGGTDTQYF.

This clone has only a few counts. V is TRBV10-3 and J is TRBJ1-2, with 9 positions matching TRBD1. Germline V lookup: CDR1 ENHRY, CDR2 SYGVKD. V was pared by 5 bases and J by 0 bases, with 7 bases of the junction left unmatched. The CDR3 runs 16 residues. The CDR3 DNA is TGTGCCATCAGTAGGACAGGGGTTTCGGCTAACTATGGCTACACCTTC. Translation: CAISRTGVSANYGYTF.

This clone has a handful of counts. The chain uses TRBV11-1 and TRBJ1-2, with D unclear. With 5 bases removed from V and 4 bases from J, the gap between germline ends came to 17 bases. CDR1 SGHAT and CDR2 FQDESV come from the germline V gene (reference sequence). There are 15 residues in the CDR3. CDR3 residues: CASSPTPSQRYGYTF. Here the CDR3 DNA reads TGTGCCAGCAGCCCCACACCATCCCAGCGCTATGGCTACACCTTC.

V usage is TRBV4-1 and J usage is TRBJ1-2; TRBD1 matches at 8 bases. Germline V gives CDR1 MGHRA, CDR2 YSYEKL. The CDR3 is 16 residues long. Trimming at V came to 0 bases and at J to 4 bases, leaving 7 bases not matched to a gene. The chain's CDR3 is CASSQDPQGQVYGYTF. In DNA form, the CDR3 reads TGCGCCAGCAGCCAAGATCCTCAGGGACAGGTCTATGGCTACACCTTC.

The chain employs TRBV4-3 and TRBJ1-4; a weak D match, TRBD1 (6 bases). The germline gives CDR1 LGHNA, CDR2 YSLEER. The CDR3 consists of 18 residues. V lost 0 bases and J lost 2, with 16 bases in between. The chain's CDR3 is CASSQEGGGEGTNEKLFF. CDR3 bases: TGCGCCAGCAGCCAAGAAGGAGGGGGGGAAGGGACTAATGAAAAACTGTTTTTT.

The chain couples TRBV11-3 to TRBJ2-5; possibly TRBD1 for D (6 bases). Trimming took off 0 bases at V and 5 bases at J, with 16 bases between the two ends. CDR3 size: 16 residues. Germline V gene data show CDR1 as SGHNT and CDR2 as YENEEA. The DNA of the CDR3 is TGTGCCAGCAGCTTAGAAGCGCAGGGGCAAGGGGAGACCCAGTACTTC. Encoded protein: CASSLEAQGQGETQYF.

The J gene is TRBJ1-1, the V gene TRBV27; tentatively, D is TRBD1 (6 bases). CDR3 length: 13 residues. V lost 5 bases to trimming and J lost 7 bases, with 14 bases between them. Germline V lookup: CDR1 MNHEY, CDR2 SMNVEV (reference sequence). CDR3 region: CASSAGWGLEAFF. CDR3 in DNA: TGTGCCAGCAGTGCCGGTTGGGGGCTTGAAGCTTTCTTT.

The V and J genes are TRBV28 and TRBJ2-3; tentatively, D is TRBD1 (6 bases). The length of the CDR3 is 18 residues. Germline loops: CDR1 MDHEN, CDR2 SYDVKM. V was trimmed by 6 bases and J by 4 bases, leaving 26 bases between them. CDR3 sequence reads: CASSPTTRGSRVPDTQYF. The CDR3 DNA is TGTGCCAGCAGCCCAACTACCAGGGGCTCGAGGGTTCCAGATACGCAGTATTTT.

The V gene is TRBV19, the J gene TRBJ1-5; TRBD1 might be the D (6 bases). V lost 3 bases to trimming and J lost 3 bases, with 15 bases between them. The CDR3 length is 16 residues. The V gene's germline CDR1 is LNHDA and CDR2 SQIVND (reference sequence). CDR3 amino acids: CASSILQGRANQPQHF. As DNA, the CDR3 is TGTGCCAGTAGTATCCTACAGGGAAGGGCCAATCAGCCCCAGCATTTT.

The chain joins TRBV30 to TRBJ2-7, with D perhaps matching TRBD2 (7 bases). Germline values: CDR1 GTSNPN, CDR2 SVGIG (reference sequence). The CDR3 totals 13 residues. The ends were cut back, 4 bases at V and 5 bases at J, with 15 bases in the middle. CDR3 sequence: CAWKGGAFHEQYF. CDR3 nucleotide sequence: TGTGCCTGGAAGGGGGGGGCCTTCCACGAGCAGTACTTC.

The chain is built from TRBV11-2 and TRBJ1-6; weak D call: TRBD1 (6 bases). Germline V lookup: CDR1 SGHAT, CDR2 FQNNGV. The V gene lost 0 bases and the J gene lost 7 bases, with 19 bases spanning the gap. This CDR3 region has 18 residues. The CDR3 is CASSLDSGHDRTNSPLHF. In DNA, the CDR3 is TGTGCCAGCAGCTTAGACTCGGGACACGACAGGACGAATTCACCCCTCCACTTT.